These 28 T cell receptor beta chains originate from one sample sequenced in a study of shared clonotypes between healthy human individuals. Method: immunoSEQ multiplex PCR; TCRdb's copy keeps in-frame clones and lacks some. Altogether more than 550,000 clones are present, about 90% being singletons, with the ten largest covering about 33%. Sequenced sample: memory CD8+ T cells from PBMCs. Subset of the sample: CD45RO+ cells pooled with CCR7-negative TemRA cells. These receptors all come from a man younger than 30 in good health. Some clones in this sample may be carry-over from other donors' samples.

J is TRBJ2-3 and V is TRBV13; D is unclear. This CDR3 region has 12 residues. Trimming cost V 5 bases and J 5 bases, with 8 bases left between them. Looked up from germline, CDR1 is PRHDT and CDR2 is FYEKMQ (reference sequence). The CDR3 sequence: CASSVNRDTQYF. The CDR3 DNA follows: TGTGCCAGCAGCGTAAACAGAGATACGCAGTATTTT.

The chain is built from TRBV7-8 and TRBJ2-7; D remains ambiguous. The CDR3 is 11 residues long. Germline V gene data show CDR1 as SGHVS and CDR2 as FQNEAQ. V was trimmed by 4 bases and J by 5 bases, leaving 6 bases between them. The CDR3 protein is CASSSTHEQYF. The CDR3 nucleotides are TGTGCCAGCAGCTCAACCCACGAGCAGTACTTC.

The chain employs TRBV11-2 and TRBJ2-7, with TRBD1 matching over 9 bases. The CDR3 has 16 residues. From germline, CDR1 is SGHAT and CDR2 FQNNGV. Losses at the gene ends were 5 bases for V and 0 bases for J; bases not matched to a gene: 8. CDR3 nucleotide sequence: TGTGCCAGCAGCACCCGGACAGGGGAGCACTCCTACGAGCAGTACTTC. It codes for CASSTRTGEHSYEQYF.

V is TRBV27 and J is TRBJ2-3, with 9 bases matching TRBD2. The CDR3 contains 17 residues. V was clipped by 6 bases and J by 2 bases; unmatched bases: 12. The germline V gene has CDR1 MNHEY and CDR2 SMNVEV (reference sequence). The CDR3 DNA follows: TGTGCCAGCAGAGCGGGACGCATAGCGGGAGTCACAGATACGCAGTATTTT. As protein: CASRAGRIAGVTDTQYF.

This clone was seen just once. The V and J genes are TRBV2 and TRBJ2-1; no reliable D call. Germline V CDR1 and CDR2: SNHLY, FYNNEI. Trimming pared 4 bases from V and 2 bases from J, leaving 6 bases between. CDR3 size: 13 residues. The CDR3 DNA is TGTGCCAGCAGTGCGGGTCCCTACAATGAGCAGTTCTTC. This encodes CASSAGPYNEQFF.

A single count supports this clone. Other DNA sequences in this sample translate to the same CDR3. V is TRBV9 and J is TRBJ2-7; D is uncertain. Germline V gene sequence: CDR1 SGDLS, CDR2 YYNGEE. V was shortened by 2 bases and J by 1 base, with 7 bases between the two germline ends. The CDR3 sequence is 13 residues long. The CDR3 is CASSVGISYEQYF. The CDR3 coding sequence is TGTGCCAGCAGCGTGGGGATTTCCTACGAGCAGTACTTC.

The V and J genes are TRBV6-5 and TRBJ2-4, with a possible D match to TRBD1 (6 bases). V lost 6 bases and J 3 bases, leaving 12 bases between the germline ends. Germline assignment: CDR1 MNHEY and CDR2 SVGAGI. CDR3 length: 14 residues. In DNA, the CDR3 is TGTGCCAGCAGGATGGACAGAAGCAAAAACATTCAGTACTTC. Translating gives CASRMDRSKNIQYF.

This chain uses TRBV5-1 with TRBJ2-5, with 9 bases matching TRBD1. Germline V gene sequence: CDR1 SGHRS, CDR2 YFSETQ. The CDR3 is 15 amino acids. The junction had 7 bases not matched to a gene; V was cut back by 2 bases and J by 5 bases. The CDR3 nucleotides read TGCGCCAGCAGCTTAAGGACAGGGGAGTCGGAGACCCAGTACTTC. This translates into CASSLRTGESETQYF.

The V gene is TRBV5-1, the J gene TRBJ2-1, with D possibly being TRBD2 (6 bases). Germline V CDR1 and CDR2: SGHRS, YFSETQ. V was pared by 4 bases and J by 0 bases, with 11 bases between. This CDR3 spans 15 amino acids. The CDR3, as DNA: TGCGCCAGCAGCCCCCTCGGGAGCTCCTACAATGAGCAGTTCTTC. Translated, it gives CASSPLGSSYNEQFF.

The chain has TRBV13 and TRBJ2-3; D not certain. In germline, CDR1 is PRHDT, CDR2 FYEKMQ (reference sequence). This CDR3 has 13 amino acids. The V gene lost 5 bases and the J gene lost 3 bases, with 9 bases spanning the gap. The CDR3 protein is CASSPQRTDTQYF. The CDR3, as DNA: TGTGCCAGCAGCCCGCAAAGGACAGATACGCAGTATTTT.

As concerns this clone: Since a much larger clone is just one base distant, this may be a read error. Other DNA sequences from this sample encode an identical CDR3 as well. The CDR3 loop reads CASSQNTGELFF. For the CDR3, the DNA is TGTGCCAGCAGCCAGAACACCGGGGAGCTGTTTTTT. This chain links TRBV27 with TRBJ2-2, with D hard to call. CDR3 length equals 12 residues. V was pared by 6 bases and J by 1 base, with 3 bases between. The germline V gene encodes CDR1 MNHEY and CDR2 SMNVEV (reference sequence).

The chain has TRBV14 and TRBJ2-3; no clear D gene. The CDR3 is 14 residues long. Germline V gives CDR1 SGHDN, CDR2 FVKESK. Trimming removed 1 base from V and 2 bases from J, with 7 bases in between. The DNA for the CDR3 is TGTGCCAGCAGCCAAGGAACGTCCACAGATACGCAGTATTTT. It yields the protein CASSQGTSTDTQYF.

Remarks on this clone: One end of the junction is discordant with germline, which a read error may explain. The chain joins TRBV19 to TRBJ2-2; weak D call: TRBD1 (6 bases). Per the germline V gene, CDR1 is LNHDA and CDR2 is SQIVND (reference sequence). This CDR3 has 16 residues. The CDR3 protein is CAGSIFRGSGTGELFF. Written as DNA, the CDR3 is TGTGCCGGTAGTATATTCAGGGGTTCTGGCACCGGGGAGCTGTTTTTT.

The rearrangement uses TRBV11-2 and TRBJ2-3, with TRBD1 matching 8 bases. V shed 4 bases and J 0 bases; nucleotides not matched to a gene: 6. Germline CDR1 reads SGHAT; CDR2 reads FQNNGV. CDR3 size: 16 residues. This CDR3 reads CASSWRTGFSTDTQYF. In DNA form, the CDR3 reads TGTGCCAGCAGCTGGAGGACAGGGTTTAGCACAGATACGCAGTATTTT. Drawing the rest from reference TRBV11-2 and TRBJ2-3, the complete variable domain is EAGVAQSPRYKIIEKRQSVAFWCNPISGHATLYWYQQILGQGPKLLIQFQNNGVVDDSQLPKDRFSAERLKGVDSTLKIQPAKLEDSAVYLCASSWRTGFSTDTQYFGPGTRLTVL.

The chain couples TRBV19 to TRBJ2-2; no clear D gene. V shed 8 bases and J shed 7 bases, with 14 bases lying between them. CDR1 and CDR2 (germline): LNHDA, SQIVND (reference sequence). The CDR3 totals 13 residues. The CDR3 DNA reads as TGTGCCAGTCGCGACGGAAAGTACGGGGAGCTGTTTTTT. Its protein product is CASRDGKYGELFF.

V gene TRBV27 combines with J gene TRBJ2-1, with D possibly being TRBD2 (6 bases). This CDR3 comprises 14 residues. The germline gives CDR1 MNHEY, CDR2 SMNVEV (reference sequence). Between the trimmed V and J ends, which lost 10 bases and 5 bases, there was a span of 18 bases. In DNA, the CDR3 is TGTGCCACCGCGATAGGGCTAGCGCACAATGAGCAGTTCTTC. Translating gives CATAIGLAHNEQFF.

The chain links TRBV11-2 to TRBJ2-7, with unresolved D. The V end lost 3 bases, the J end lost 3 bases, and 9 bases lay between the germline ends. Germline assignment: CDR1 SGHAT and CDR2 FQNNGV. This CDR3 comprises 13 residues. The CDR3 bases are TGTGCCAGCAGCTTGACGGATCTCTACGAGCAGTACTTC. It translates to CASSLTDLYEQYF.

The CDR3 DNA sequence: TGTGCCAGCACCTATGGGGGAGGGCTACCCTCCTCCTACAATGAGCAGTTCTTC. Amino acid sequence: CASTYGGGLPSSYNEQFF. The chain uses TRBV27 and TRBJ2-1; 7 nucleotides align to TRBD2. The CDR3 is made up of 18 amino acids. The trim removed 7 bases at V and 0 bases at J, leaving 15 bases unmatched. The V gene's germline CDR1 is MNHEY and CDR2 SMNVEV (reference sequence).

This clone was seen at least ten times. V and J are TRBV11-1 and TRBJ1-1, with D maybe TRBD1 (5 bases). Looked up from germline, CDR1 is SGHAT and CDR2 is FQDESV (reference sequence). The CDR3 extends over 15 amino acids. V was clipped by 6 bases and J by 1 base, with 15 bases between them. Written as DNA, the CDR3 is TGTGCCAGCAGTTCGCGTGGGACGCCGAACACTGAAGCTTTCTTT. It translates to CASSSRGTPNTEAFF.

The chain uses TRBV6-4 and TRBJ2-3; D perhaps matches TRBD2 (5 bases). Germline-derived CDR1 and CDR2 are MRHNA and SNTAGT. V was shortened by 0 bases and J by 8 bases, with 18 bases between the two germline ends. CDR3 size: 16 residues. The DNA for the CDR3 is TGTGCCAGCAGTGACTCGAGTAGCGCCCTCCACGGTACGCAGTATTTT. Its translation is CASSDSSSALHGTQYF.

The chain recombines TRBV6-5 with TRBJ1-1; D is undetermined. Germline V lookup: CDR1 MNHEY, CDR2 SVGAGI. V shed 2 bases and J shed 5 bases, with 9 bases lying between them. The CDR3 length is 13 residues. As DNA, the CDR3 is TGTGCCAGCAGTTACCGGCTTTCAACTGAAGCTTTCTTT. Translating gives CASSYRLSTEAFF.

This rearrangement joins TRBV15 to TRBJ2-7, with D possibly being TRBD2 (5 bases). Trimming removed 0 bases at V and 7 bases at J, with 19 bases between. CDR3 size: 16 residues. Germline CDR1 reads LNHNV; CDR2 reads YYDKDF (reference sequence). DNA of the CDR3: TGTGCCACCAGCAGAGATATGGACCCTTTGCCGGGGGAGCAGTACTTC. This translates into CATSRDMDPLPGEQYF. The full variable domain, with the rest looked up from reference TRBV15 and TRBJ2-7, is DAMVIQNPRYQVTQFGKPVTLSCSQTLNHNVMYWYQQKSSQAPKLLFHYYDKDFNNEADTPDNFQSRRPNTSFCFLDIRSPGLGDTAMYLCATSRDMDPLPGEQYFGPGTRLTVT.

The chain has TRBV19 and TRBJ2-1; TRBD2 aligns across 8 bases. J gave up 1 base and V 6 bases, and 5 bases lay outside the gene matches. This CDR3 contains 15 residues. The germline gives CDR1 LNHDA, CDR2 SQIVND (reference sequence). Here the CDR3 reads CASSPREGSYNEQFF. DNA of the CDR3: TGTGCCAGTAGCCCCCGGGAGGGTTCCTACAATGAGCAGTTCTTC.

The chain joins TRBV4-3 to TRBJ2-1, with TRBD2 identical over 9 bases. CDR3 length equals 16 residues. The V gene's germline CDR1 is LGHNA and CDR2 YSLEER. The V segment lost 0 bases and the J segment 9 bases; nucleotides outside the gene matches: 9. The CDR3: CASSQERLRGRAEQFF. The DNA for the CDR3 is TGCGCCAGCAGCCAAGAAAGGTTACGCGGGAGGGCTGAGCAGTTCTTC.

About this clone: A read error likely explains this, since a far larger clone differs by one base. The rearrangement uses TRBV19 and TRBJ2-2; D is ambiguous. V dropped 7 bases and J dropped 3 bases, with 3 bases sitting between them. The CDR3 is made up of 11 amino acids. Per the germline V gene, CDR1 is LNHDA and CDR2 is SQIVND (reference sequence). The CDR3: CASKDTGELFF. For the CDR3, the DNA is TGTGCCAGTAAGGACACCGGGGAGCTGTTTTTT.

The CDR3 bases are TGCGCCAGCAGCTCCCCACTAGCGGGCCTTGGTATAGCCAAAAACATTCAGTACTTC. The encoded protein is CASSSPLAGLGIAKNIQYF. The chain carries TRBV5-1 and TRBJ2-4, with 9 bases matching TRBD2. From germline, CDR1 is SGHRS and CDR2 YFSETQ. The junction had 13 bases not matched to a gene; V was cut back by 3 bases and J by 0 bases. The CDR3 length is 19 residues.

The chain recombines TRBV4-3 with TRBJ2-2; TRBD2 is a possible D gene (5 bases). V was shortened by 4 bases and J by 8 bases, with 17 bases between the two germline ends. The germline V gene has CDR1 LGHNA and CDR2 YSLEER. CDR3 length: 15 amino acids. The CDR3 spells CASSRSDDGGGELFF. The CDR3 nucleotides are TGCGCCAGCAGCCGTAGCGATGACGGTGGGGGGGAGCTGTTTTTT.

The chain recombines TRBV5-1 with TRBJ1-5; D perhaps matches TRBD1 (6 bases). CDR3 length: 16 amino acids. V lost 1 base and J lost 0, with 11 bases in between. Germline CDR1 reads SGHRS; CDR2 reads YFSETQ. The CDR3 sequence: CASSLTGLDSNQPQHF. The DNA of the CDR3 is TGCGCCAGCAGCTTGACAGGGTTGGATAGCAATCAGCCCCAGCATTTT.